The 32 T cell receptor beta chains listed next were all sequenced from one sample in a study of naive and memory T cell subsets. Ligated cDNA underwent four rounds of PCR with nested alpha and beta constant region primers and SP2. TCRdb re-called the UMI-ligation and nested PCR reads with MiXCR, one entry per CDR3 protein. The sample lists more than 13,000 distinct CDR3 sequences, under 6.5% occurring once. Treatment of the sample: skin biopsy from PPD injection site in Mantoux-positive individual. TCR cDNA received a 3' ligated oligonucleotide that carried a UMI. This material consisted of skin, taken from a tuberculin skin test site. The receptors were sampled from an adult in good health.

This clonotype was seen repeatedly, ten times or more. The V call is TRBV9, the J call TRBJ2-2, with 8 bases matching TRBD1. Unmatched junction bases numbered 6, after V lost 5 bases and J lost 3 bases. The germline V gene encodes CDR1 SGDLS and CDR2 YYNGEE. CDR3 length: 15 amino acids. The CDR3, as DNA: TGTGCCAGCAGTTCCGGGACAGGACACACCGGGGAGCTGTTTTTT. Its translation is CASSSGTGHTGELFF.

This clonotype was detected many times. CDR3 nucleotides: TGTGCCAGCAGTTACGAGTCCTCCTACAATGAGCAGTTCTTC. Its protein product is CASSYESSYNEQFF. The chain combines TRBV6-2 or TRBV6-3 with TRBJ2-1; D gene uncertain. Germline CDR1 MNHEY, CDR2 SVGEGT. V was trimmed by 2 bases and J by 0 bases, leaving 5 bases between them. This CDR3 contains 14 residues.

This clonotype was counted at least ten times. The rearrangement links TRBV3-1 to TRBJ2-7; D unclear. Germline V lookup: CDR1 LGHDT, CDR2 YNNKEL (reference sequence). V dropped 8 bases and J dropped 1 base, with 12 bases sitting between them. The CDR3 has 13 residues. In nucleotides, the CDR3 is TGTGCCAGCGGTAGTCCACATTCCTACGAGCAGTACTTC. Protein sequence: CASGSPHSYEQYF.

By sample share, this clonotype is medium-sized. One end of the junction fails to match germline, which may point to a read error. V usage is TRBV12-3 or TRBV12-4 and J usage is TRBJ2-7; D is possibly TRBD2 (6 bases). The CDR3 is 15 amino acids. Here the CDR3 reads CASSPAGRGPYEQYF. The CDR3 DNA sequence: TGTGCCAGCAGCCCAGCCGGGCGGGGCCCCTATGAGCAGTACTTC.

This clonotype was observed at least ten times. The chain links TRBV4-3 to TRBJ1-4; D ambiguous. The V end was cut by 0 bases, the J end by 8 bases, with 16 bases between. Per the germline V gene, CDR1 is LGHNA and CDR2 is YSLEER. CDR3 length: 16 amino acids. CDR3 protein: CASSQEGSPFDEKLFF. CDR3 DNA sequence: TGCGCCAGCAGCCAAGAAGGAAGCCCCTTCGACGAAAAACTGTTTTTT.

This clonotype was found a few times. The V and J genes are TRBV7-2 and TRBJ1-2; no clear D. Deletions cut 3 bases from V and 6 bases from J, with 20 bases between. Germline lookup yields CDR1 SGHTA and CDR2 FQGNSA. This CDR3 spans 16 amino acids. The chain's CDR3 is CASSFYNTGGKDGYTF. The CDR3 DNA reads as TGTGCCAGCAGCTTTTATAATACGGGTGGAAAGGATGGCTACACCTTC.

This clonotype was seen only a few times. Germline is not matched at one junction end, which may reflect a read error. The rearrangement links TRBV28 to TRBJ2-2; possible D gene TRBD1, 7 bases. CDR3 length: 16 residues. Germline V gene sequence: CDR1 MDHEN, CDR2 SYDVKM. This CDR3 is CAGSLTGQSGAGELFF. CDR3 sequence (DNA): TGTGCCGGCAGTCTAACGGGACAGTCGGGGGCCGGGGAGCTGTTTTTT.

This clonotype was observed at least ten times. J is TRBJ2-3 and V is TRBV19, with D unresolved. CDR3 length: 15 residues. Trimming removed 7 bases at V and 1 base at J, with 15 bases between. The germline V gene encodes CDR1 LNHDA and CDR2 SQIVND (reference sequence). The CDR3 DNA sequence: TGTGCCAGTAAGAGGAAGGGATCTGGCACAGATACGCAGTATTTT. Its protein product is CASKRKGSGTDTQYF.

This clonotype has just a few counts. The chain is built from TRBV18 and TRBJ1-5, with D uncertain. Germline CDR1 is KGHSH and CDR2 is LQKENI. The CDR3 covers 14 residues. V was pared by 2 bases and J by 4 bases, with 9 bases between. In nucleotides, the CDR3 is TGTGCCAGCTCACCAGGGTCGCGGAATCAGCCCCAGCATTTT. It is translated as CASSPGSRNQPQHF.

A note on this clonotype: A single base separates this from a much larger clone, so it may be a read error. The chain uses TRBV20-1 and TRBJ1-6; the match to TRBD1 covers 7 bases. The CDR3 spans 14 residues. V lost 4 bases, J lost 10 bases, and 10 bases stayed unmatched. CDR1 is DFQATT and CDR2 is SNEGSKA in the germline V gene (reference sequence). CDR3 protein: CSAIPGQRYSPLHF. The CDR3 coding sequence is TGCAGTGCTATACCGGGACAGAGATACTCACCCCTCCACTTT.

In this sample, this clonotype turned up many times. The chain combines TRBV4-1 with TRBJ2-2; 12 bases line up with TRBD2. The trim removed 3 bases at V and 3 bases at J, leaving 2 bases unmatched. The CDR3 runs to 16 residues. Germline V CDR1 and CDR2: MGHRA, YSYEKL. In DNA form, the CDR3 reads TGCGCCAGCAGCCACCGACTAGCGGGGGACACCGGGGAGCTGTTTTTT. Translating it yields CASSHRLAGDTGELFF.

This clonotype has only a few counts. The V gene is TRBV7-2, the J gene TRBJ2-7, with TRBD2 matching 16 bases. This CDR3 has 16 amino acids. In germline, CDR1 is SGHTA, CDR2 FQGNSA. The V segment lost 5 bases and the J segment 7 bases; nucleotides outside the gene matches: 8. CDR3 DNA sequence: TGTGCCAGCAGCCCACCGGGACTAGCGGGGGGGCGAGAGCAGTACTTC. Translated: CASSPPGLAGGREQYF.

The CDR3 DNA reads TGTGCCAGCGGAATCAGGCGTCAAGAGACCCAGTACTTC. It is translated as CASGIRRQETQYF. This chain links TRBV11-2 with TRBJ2-5; D ambiguous. The CDR3 has 13 amino acids. Germline CDR1 and CDR2: SGHAT and FQNNGV. V lost 8 bases to trimming and J lost 2 bases, with 12 bases between them.

On this clonotype: Being one base from a much bigger clone, this may be a read error. V gene TRBV20-1 combines with J gene TRBJ1-2; D gene ambiguous. This CDR3 is 13 amino acids long. Trimming removed 8 bases at V and 2 bases at J, with 15 bases between. Germline V gene data show CDR1 as DFQATT and CDR2 as SNEGSKA (reference sequence). CDR3 loop: CSTSNPQNYGYTF. CDR3 DNA sequence: TGCAGTACATCCAACCCCCAAAACTATGGCTACACCTTC.

This clonotype was detected many times. The chain employs TRBV4-2 and TRBJ2-2; D is perhaps TRBD2 (6 bases). Germline CDR1 and CDR2: LGHNA and YNFKEQ. The CDR3 extends over 15 amino acids. Trimming removed 5 bases at V and 2 bases at J, with 12 bases between. Here the CDR3 reads CASSTSGSNTGELFF. CDR3 nucleotide sequence: TGTGCCAGCAGCACCTCCGGGAGTAACACCGGGGAGCTGTTTTTT.

This clonotype is deemed medium-sized (0.01 to 0.1%). The J gene is TRBJ2-2, the V gene TRBV7-2; D gene unclear. The CDR3 spans 16 residues. V lost 7 bases and J lost 0, with 15 bases in between. Germline V gene sequence: CDR1 SGHTA, CDR2 FQGNSA. Written as DNA, the CDR3 is TGTGCCAGCACCATGGGCGGACGGTCGAACACCGGGGAGCTGTTTTTT. This codes for CASTMGGRSNTGELFF.

This clonotype was seen a few times. The V gene is TRBV12-3 or TRBV12-4, the J gene TRBJ2-5; D gene uncertain. CDR3 length: 19 residues. With 0 bases removed from V and 4 bases from J, the gap between germline ends came to 24 bases. The CDR3 loop is CASSLASFSLGSYGETQYF. DNA for the CDR3: TGTGCCAGCAGTTTAGCCTCGTTTTCACTGGGGTCGTACGGAGAGACCCAGTACTTC.

This clonotype is labeled medium-sized (0.01 to 0.1%). CDR3 sequence reads: CASSPAVGTDTQYF. The CDR3 coding sequence is TGTGCCAGCAGCCCGGCCGTAGGCACAGATACGCAGTATTTT. This chain uses TRBV7-6 with TRBJ2-3; D unclear. The CDR3 has 14 amino acids. Germline CDR1 and CDR2: SGHVS and FNYEAQ. Between the trimmed V and J ends, which lost 5 bases and 1 base, there was a span of 10 bases.

The gene calls are TRBV12-3 or TRBV12-4 and TRBJ1-1, with D uncertain. Trimming left V 6 bases short and J 5 bases short, with 13 bases between. CDR3 length: 13 residues. This CDR3 reads CASSPGLRTEAFF. CDR3 in DNA: TGTGCCAGCAGCCCCGGTCTTCGTACTGAAGCTTTCTTT.

The table lists this clonotype with many counts. The rearrangement links TRBV20-1 to TRBJ2-1; the match to TRBD1 covers 7 bases. V was clipped by 4 bases and J by 8 bases; unmatched bases: 5. This CDR3 has 12 residues. Germline CDR1 and CDR2: DFQATT and SNEGSKA (reference sequence). The CDR3 sequence is CSATRQGDEQFF. The DNA for the CDR3 is TGCAGTGCTACTCGACAGGGCGATGAGCAGTTCTTC.

By share of the sample, this clonotype is large. The chain uses TRBV10-3 and TRBJ1-4, with unresolved D. The CDR3 spans 12 residues. V lost 4 bases, J lost 7 bases, and 7 bases lay in between. CDR1 is ENHRY, CDR2 SYGVKD, per germline. This CDR3 is CAISVKGEKLFF. In DNA, the CDR3 is TGTGCCATCAGTGTAAAAGGTGAAAAACTGTTTTTT.

This clonotype is medium-sized. The chain couples TRBV4-2 to TRBJ1-1, with TRBD1 matching 9 bases. This CDR3 contains 15 residues. With 5 bases clipped from V and 0 bases from J, the junction kept 4 bases outside the gene matches. Germline CDR1 reads LGHNA; CDR2 reads YNFKEQ. CDR3 DNA sequence: TGTGCCAGCAGCACGCGGACAGGGGTGAACACTGAAGCTTTCTTT. The encoded protein is CASSTRTGVNTEAFF.

This clonotype was detected only a few times. The V call is TRBV5-1, the J call TRBJ2-5, with TRBD1 matching 7 bases. The CDR3 runs 11 residues. V shed 3 bases, J shed 10 bases, and the junction held 3 bases outside the gene matches. Germline CDR1 SGHRS, CDR2 YFSETQ. CDR3 sequence: CASSCGQVQYF. CDR3 DNA sequence: TGCGCCAGCAGCTGCGGACAGGTCCAGTACTTC. The full variable domain, with the rest looked up from reference TRBV5-1 and TRBJ2-5, is KAGVTQTPRYLIKTRGQQVTLSCSPISGHRSVSWYQQTPGQGLQFLFEYFSETQRNKGNFPGRFSGRQFSNSRSEMNVSTLELGDSALYLCASSCGQVQYFGPGTRLLVL.

This clonotype was found many times. V is TRBV28 and J is TRBJ1-1, with unresolved D. Trimming shortened V by 8 bases and J by 4 bases, and 20 bases separated the two germline ends. Germline CDR1 and CDR2: MDHEN and SYDVKM. This CDR3 region has 15 residues. The CDR3 protein is CASEDIATFSTEAFF. As DNA, the CDR3 is TGTGCCAGCGAAGACATAGCGACGTTTAGCACTGAAGCTTTCTTT.

This clonotype was recorded at least ten times. V gene TRBV7-2 combines with J gene TRBJ2-3; 7 bases match TRBD1. CDR3 length equals 16 residues. Per germline, CDR1 SGHTA and CDR2 FQGNSA. Trimming at V came to 3 bases and at J to 2 bases, leaving 8 bases not matched to a gene. Here the CDR3 reads CASSLNRGWLTDTQYF. The CDR3 nucleotides are TGTGCCAGCAGCTTGAACAGGGGATGGCTCACAGATACGCAGTATTTT. Full variable domain (missing parts from reference TRBV7-2 and TRBJ2-3): GAGVSQSPSNKVTEKGKDVELRCDPISGHTALYWYRQSLGQGLEFLIYFQGNSAPDKSGLPSDRFSAERTGGSVSTLTIQRTQQEDSAVYLCASSLNRGWLTDTQYFGPGTRLTVL.

This clonotype occurred many times. The J gene is TRBJ2-3, the V gene TRBV9; 7 nucleotides match TRBD2. Germline values: CDR1 SGDLS, CDR2 YYNGEE. With V trimmed by 4 bases and J by 5 bases, 13 bases remained unmatched. The CDR3 extends over 16 amino acids. The CDR3 region is CASSPSRGGAQDTQYF. CDR3 DNA: TGTGCCAGCAGCCCTAGCCGGGGAGGGGCCCAAGATACGCAGTATTTT.

This clonotype was counted a few times. A single base separates this from a much larger clone, so it may be a read error. The CDR3 loop is CASSPLAGGVSSEQFF. CDR3 nucleotides: TGTGCCAGCAGTCCTCTAGCGGGGGGGGTTAGTAGTGAGCAGTTCTTC. This sequence joins TRBV28 and TRBJ2-1, with TRBD2 identical over 12 bases. This CDR3 is built from 16 residues. Germline V CDR1 and CDR2: MDHEN, SYDVKM. Trimming at V came to 5 bases and at J to 9 bases, leaving 11 bases not matched to a gene.

The chain recombines TRBV6-1 with TRBJ2-2; D possibly uses TRBD1 or TRBD2 (5 bases each). CDR1 and CDR2 (germline): MNHNS, SASEGT. Trimming removed 0 bases from V and 4 bases from J, with 18 bases in between. This CDR3 has 18 residues. The CDR3 DNA reads TGTGCCAGCAGTGAAGCGCGCTCAAGGGACGGACGCACCGGGGAGCTGTTTTTT. Amino acids: CASSEARSRDGRTGELFF.

A few counts support this clonotype. The rearrangement uses TRBV19 and TRBJ2-2; no definite D call. The CDR3 covers 14 residues. The ends were cut back, 5 bases at V and 7 bases at J, with 14 bases in the middle. Germline CDR1 and CDR2: LNHDA and SQIVND (reference sequence). The CDR3 loop is CASSPASPSGELFF. CDR3 DNA sequence: TGTGCCAGTAGTCCGGCCTCGCCCAGCGGGGAGCTGTTTTTT.

This clonotype was seen only a few times. One base away lies a much larger clone, so this may be a sequencing read error. This chain links TRBV4-3 with TRBJ2-1; tentatively, D is TRBD1 or TRBD2 (5 bases each). This CDR3 contains 16 residues. V was clipped by 0 bases and J by 6 bases, with 15 bases between them. Looked up from germline, CDR1 is LGHNA and CDR2 is YSLEER. The CDR3 is CASSQDVGDCTNEQFF. The DNA for the CDR3 is TGCGCCAGCAGCCAAGATGTGGGGGATTGTACCAATGAGCAGTTCTTC.

There are many counts of this clonotype. This chain uses TRBV28 with TRBJ2-6; 9 nucleotides align to TRBD1. Germline values: CDR1 MDHEN, CDR2 SYDVKM. CDR3 length: 16 amino acids. The J segment lost 4 bases and the V segment lost 7 bases, leaving 8 bases of the junction unmatched. The DNA for the CDR3 is TGTGCCAGCAAGACAGGGGGTTCATCCGGGGCCAACGTCCTGACTTTC. It yields the protein CASKTGGSSGANVLTF. Filled out from reference TRBV28 and TRBJ2-6, the complete variable domain reads DVKVTQSSRYLVKRTGEKVFLECVQDMDHENMFWYRQDPGLGLRLIYFSYDVKMKEKGDIPEGYSVSREKKERFSLILESASTNQTSMYLCASKTGGSSGANVLTFGAGSRLTVL.

This clonotype is medium-sized within its sample. The chain carries TRBV7-2 and TRBJ2-7; possible D gene TRBD2, 5 bases. V was cut by 6 bases and J by 2 bases, with 14 bases left in between. Germline CDR1 and CDR2: SGHTA and FQGNSA. There are 14 residues in the CDR3. In nucleotides, the CDR3 is TGTGCCAGCAGTAACTATATGGAGGCCTACGAGCAGTACTTC. This gives the protein CASSNYMEAYEQYF.